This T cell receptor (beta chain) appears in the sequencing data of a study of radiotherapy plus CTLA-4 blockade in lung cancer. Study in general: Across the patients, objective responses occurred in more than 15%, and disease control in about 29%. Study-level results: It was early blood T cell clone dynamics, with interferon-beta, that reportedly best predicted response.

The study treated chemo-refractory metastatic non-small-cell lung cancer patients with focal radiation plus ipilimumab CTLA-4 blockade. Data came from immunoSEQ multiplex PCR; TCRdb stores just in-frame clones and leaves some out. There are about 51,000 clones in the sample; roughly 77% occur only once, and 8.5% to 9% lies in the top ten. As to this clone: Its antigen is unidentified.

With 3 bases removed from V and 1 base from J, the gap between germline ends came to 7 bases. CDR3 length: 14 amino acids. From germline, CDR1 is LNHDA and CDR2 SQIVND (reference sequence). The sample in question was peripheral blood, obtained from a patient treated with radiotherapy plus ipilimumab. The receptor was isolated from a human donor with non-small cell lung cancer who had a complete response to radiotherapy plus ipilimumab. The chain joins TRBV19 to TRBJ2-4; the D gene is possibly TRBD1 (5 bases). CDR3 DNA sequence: TGTGCCAGTAGTATCTCAGGGGCCAAAAACATTCAGTACTTC. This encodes CASSISGAKNIQYF. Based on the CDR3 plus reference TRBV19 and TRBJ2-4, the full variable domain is DGGITQSPKYLFRKEGQNVTLSCEQNLNHDAMYWYRQDPGQGLRLIYYSQIVNDFQKGDIAEGYSVSREKKESFPLTVTSAQKNPTAFYLCASSISGAKNIQYFGAGTRLSVL.